The source of this TCR beta chain is a study of CD8+CD57+ T cells in acquired aplastic anemia. Across the study: Mean DNA quantity obtained from sorted CD4+ and CD8+ cells was around 3.2 ug. Study-wide results and limits: Overlap between patients and controls comprised roughly 30 CD8+ CDR3 sequences.

Patients chosen for sequencing had CD8+CD57+ cells that had expanded, as shown by flow cytometry. Each patient had severe acquired aplastic anemia. The TCR beta profiling, which covered VDJ combination and CDR3 sequence, was carried out using genomic DNA as the template. TCRdb re-analysed the reads in MiXCR, keeping a single row per CDR3 protein. Seen here are under 350,000 distinct CDR3 sequences, 50% to 65% observed once, and the top ten hold approximately 1.3%. This clonotype was recorded only once. Its matching antigen is unknown. Trimming took 6 bases from V and 6 from J, leaving 12 bases between them. Per germline, CDR1 LNHDA and CDR2 SQIVND (reference sequence). This CDR3 contains 14 residues.

The TCR originated in a human donor with aplastic anemia. Sequenced: sorted CD4+, CD8+, or CD8+CD57+ T cells (not recorded which) from PBMCs. The V gene is TRBV19, the J gene TRBJ1-6; D gene ambiguous. The CDR3 sequence is CASRSRDGNSPLHF. CDR3 DNA sequence: TGTGCCAGTAGGTCCCGAGACGGTAATTCACCCCTCCACTTT. Together with reference TRBV19 and TRBJ1-6, the CDR3 gives the full variable domain: DGGITQSPKYLFRKEGQNVTLSCEQNLNHDAMYWYRQDPGQGLRLIYYSQIVNDFQKGDIAEGYSVSREKKESFPLTVTSAQKNPTAFYLCASRSRDGNSPLHFGNGTRLTVT.